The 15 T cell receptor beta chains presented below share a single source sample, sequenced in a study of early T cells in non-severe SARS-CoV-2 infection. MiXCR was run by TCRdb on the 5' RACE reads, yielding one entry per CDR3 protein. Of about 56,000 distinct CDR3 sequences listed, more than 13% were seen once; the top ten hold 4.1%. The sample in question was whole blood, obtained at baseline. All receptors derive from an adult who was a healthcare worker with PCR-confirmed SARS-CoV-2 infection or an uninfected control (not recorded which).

In DNA form, the CDR3 reads TGTGCCACCAGCAGAGATCGAGGGGCTGGAAACACCATATATTTT. Protein sequence: CATSRDRGAGNTIYF. The rearrangement uses TRBV15 and TRBJ1-3; perhaps TRBD1 as D (5 bases). V gave up 0 bases and J gave up 2 bases, with 8 bases separating them. Germline values: CDR1 LNHNV, CDR2 YYDKDF (reference sequence). CDR3 length equals 15 residues.

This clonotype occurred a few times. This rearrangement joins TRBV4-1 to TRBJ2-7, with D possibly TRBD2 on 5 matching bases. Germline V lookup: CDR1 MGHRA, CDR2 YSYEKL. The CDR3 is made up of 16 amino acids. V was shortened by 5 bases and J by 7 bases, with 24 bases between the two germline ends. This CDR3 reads CASSSPFKRSLVEQYF. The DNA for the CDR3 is TGCGCCAGCAGCTCTCCTTTTAAGCGGAGCCTTGTGGAGCAGTACTTC.

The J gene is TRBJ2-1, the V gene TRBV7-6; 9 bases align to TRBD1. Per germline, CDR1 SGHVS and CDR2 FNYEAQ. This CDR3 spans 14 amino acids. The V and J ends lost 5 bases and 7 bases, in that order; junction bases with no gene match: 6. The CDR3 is CASSATGQGNEQFF. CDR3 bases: TGTGCCAGCAGCGCGACGGGACAGGGAAATGAGCAGTTCTTC.

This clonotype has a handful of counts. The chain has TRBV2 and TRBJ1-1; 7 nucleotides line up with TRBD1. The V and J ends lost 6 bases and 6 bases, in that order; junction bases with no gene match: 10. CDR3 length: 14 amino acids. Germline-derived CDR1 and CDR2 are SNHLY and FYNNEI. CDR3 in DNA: TGTGCCAGCAGCCAGCGGGAGGGGGCTGCTGAAGCTTTCTTT. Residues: CASSQREGAAEAFF.

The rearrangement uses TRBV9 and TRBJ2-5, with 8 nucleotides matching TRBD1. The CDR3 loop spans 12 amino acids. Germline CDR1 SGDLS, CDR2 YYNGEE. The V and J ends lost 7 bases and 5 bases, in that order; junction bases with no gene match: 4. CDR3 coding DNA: TGTGCCAGCCAGGGGGCCGATGAGACCCAGTACTTC. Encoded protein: CASQGADETQYF. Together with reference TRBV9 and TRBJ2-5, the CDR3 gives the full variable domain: DSGVTQTPKHLITATGQRVTLRCSPRSGDLSVYWYQQSLDQGLQFLIQYYNGEERAKGNILERFSAQQFPDLHSELNLSSLELGDSALYFCASQGADETQYFGPGTRLLVL.

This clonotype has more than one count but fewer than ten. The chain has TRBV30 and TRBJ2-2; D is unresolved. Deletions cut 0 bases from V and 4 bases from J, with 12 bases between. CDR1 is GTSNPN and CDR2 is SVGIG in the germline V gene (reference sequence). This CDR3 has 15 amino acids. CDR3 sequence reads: CAWSVGSSFTGELFF. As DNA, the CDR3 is TGTGCCTGGAGTGTAGGCTCCTCCTTCACCGGGGAGCTGTTTTTT. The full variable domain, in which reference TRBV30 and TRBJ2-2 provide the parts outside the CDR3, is SQTIHQWPATLVQPVGSPLSLECTVEGTSNPNLYWYRQAAGRGLQLLFYSVGIGQISSEVPQNLSASRPQDRQFILSSKKLLLSDSGFYLCAWSVGSSFTGELFFGEGSRLTVL.

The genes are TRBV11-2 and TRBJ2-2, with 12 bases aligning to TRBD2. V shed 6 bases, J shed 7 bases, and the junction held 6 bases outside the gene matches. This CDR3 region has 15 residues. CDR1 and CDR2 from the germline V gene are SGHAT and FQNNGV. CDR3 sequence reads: CASRLGLAGYGELFF. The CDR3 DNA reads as TGTGCCAGCAGATTGGGACTAGCGGGTTACGGGGAGCTGTTTTTT.

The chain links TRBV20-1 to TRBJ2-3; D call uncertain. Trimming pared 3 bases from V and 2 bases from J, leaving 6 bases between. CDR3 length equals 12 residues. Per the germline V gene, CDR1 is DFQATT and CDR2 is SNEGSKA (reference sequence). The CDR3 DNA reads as TGCAGTGCTAGCACAGCCACAGATACGCAGTATTTT. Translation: CSASTATDTQYF.

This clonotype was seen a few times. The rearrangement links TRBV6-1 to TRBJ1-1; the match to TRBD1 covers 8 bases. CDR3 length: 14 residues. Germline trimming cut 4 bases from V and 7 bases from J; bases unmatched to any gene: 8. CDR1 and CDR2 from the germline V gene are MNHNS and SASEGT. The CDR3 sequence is CASSAPGQGHEAFF. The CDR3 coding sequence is TGTGCCAGCAGTGCCCCTGGACAGGGCCATGAAGCTTTCTTT.

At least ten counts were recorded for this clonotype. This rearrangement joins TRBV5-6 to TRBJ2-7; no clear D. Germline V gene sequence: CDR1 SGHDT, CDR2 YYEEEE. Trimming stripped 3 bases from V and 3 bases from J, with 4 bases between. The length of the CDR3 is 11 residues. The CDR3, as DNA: TGTGCCAGCAGCTCCTACTACGAGCAGTACTTC. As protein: CASSSYYEQYF. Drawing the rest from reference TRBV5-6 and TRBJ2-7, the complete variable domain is DAGVTQSPTHLIKTRGQQVTLRCSPKSGHDTVSWYQQALGQGPQFIFQYYEEEERQRGNFPDRFSGHQFPNYSSELNVNALLLGDSALYLCASSSYYEQYFGPGTRLTVT.

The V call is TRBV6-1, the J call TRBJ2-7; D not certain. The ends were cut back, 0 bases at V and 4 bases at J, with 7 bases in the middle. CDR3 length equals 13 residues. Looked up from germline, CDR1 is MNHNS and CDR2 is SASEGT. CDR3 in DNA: TGTGCCAGCAGTGAAGCGCTTATTTACGAGCAGTACTTC. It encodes CASSEALIYEQYF.

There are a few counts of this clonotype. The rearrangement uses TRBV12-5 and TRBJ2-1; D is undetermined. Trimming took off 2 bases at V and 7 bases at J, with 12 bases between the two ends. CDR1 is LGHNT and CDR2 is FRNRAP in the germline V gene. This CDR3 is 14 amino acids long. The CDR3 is CASGLPSTANEQFF. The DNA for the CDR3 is TGTGCTAGTGGTTTGCCCTCGACTGCGAATGAGCAGTTCTTC.

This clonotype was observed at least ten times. Here the CDR3 reads CASSYSRGGSTDTQYF. CDR3 nucleotide sequence: TGTGCCAGCAGTTACTCGAGAGGCGGTTCCACAGATACGCAGTATTTT. The chain links TRBV6-2 or TRBV6-3 to TRBJ2-3, with no clear D. With 0 bases removed from V and 2 bases from J, the gap between germline ends came to 12 bases. This CDR3 comprises 16 residues. CDR1 is MNHEY and CDR2 is SVGEGT in the germline V gene.

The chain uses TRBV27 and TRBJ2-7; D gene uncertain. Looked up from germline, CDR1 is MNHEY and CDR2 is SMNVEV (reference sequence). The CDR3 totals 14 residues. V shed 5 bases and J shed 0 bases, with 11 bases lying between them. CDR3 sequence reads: CASSPGPSSYEQYF. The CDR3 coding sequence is TGTGCCAGCAGTCCAGGCCCGAGCTCCTACGAGCAGTACTTC.

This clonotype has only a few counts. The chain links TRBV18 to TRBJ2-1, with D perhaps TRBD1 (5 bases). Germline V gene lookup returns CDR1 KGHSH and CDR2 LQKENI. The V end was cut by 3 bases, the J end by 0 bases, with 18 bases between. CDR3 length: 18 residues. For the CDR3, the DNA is TGTGCCAGCTCACCTCTCCCTGCAGGGTTGAGCTCCTACAATGAGCAGTTCTTC. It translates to CASSPLPAGLSSYNEQFF.